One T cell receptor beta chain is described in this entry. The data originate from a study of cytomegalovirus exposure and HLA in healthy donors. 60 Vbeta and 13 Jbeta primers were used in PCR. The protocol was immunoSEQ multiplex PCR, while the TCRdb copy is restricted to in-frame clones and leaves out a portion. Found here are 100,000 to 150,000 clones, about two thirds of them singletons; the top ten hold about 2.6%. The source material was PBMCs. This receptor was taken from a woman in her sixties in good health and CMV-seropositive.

CDR3 coding DNA: TGTGCCAGCAGCCTTGCAGTGACCGCCGGGGGTGAAGCTTTCTTT. Translated, it gives CASSLAVTAGGEAFF. The V gene is TRBV11-2, the J gene TRBJ1-1; D is perhaps TRBD1 (5 bases). The V and J ends lost 5 bases and 7 bases respectively, with 20 bases between them. This CDR3 has 15 amino acids. Germline V CDR1 and CDR2: SGHAT, FQNNGV. Looking up the rest from reference TRBV11-2 and TRBJ1-1 gives the full variable domain: EAGVAQSPRYKIIEKRQSVAFWCNPISGHATLYWYQQILGQGPKLLIQFQNNGVVDDSQLPKDRFSAERLKGVDSTLKIQPAKLEDSAVYLCASSLAVTAGGEAFFGQGTRLTVV.